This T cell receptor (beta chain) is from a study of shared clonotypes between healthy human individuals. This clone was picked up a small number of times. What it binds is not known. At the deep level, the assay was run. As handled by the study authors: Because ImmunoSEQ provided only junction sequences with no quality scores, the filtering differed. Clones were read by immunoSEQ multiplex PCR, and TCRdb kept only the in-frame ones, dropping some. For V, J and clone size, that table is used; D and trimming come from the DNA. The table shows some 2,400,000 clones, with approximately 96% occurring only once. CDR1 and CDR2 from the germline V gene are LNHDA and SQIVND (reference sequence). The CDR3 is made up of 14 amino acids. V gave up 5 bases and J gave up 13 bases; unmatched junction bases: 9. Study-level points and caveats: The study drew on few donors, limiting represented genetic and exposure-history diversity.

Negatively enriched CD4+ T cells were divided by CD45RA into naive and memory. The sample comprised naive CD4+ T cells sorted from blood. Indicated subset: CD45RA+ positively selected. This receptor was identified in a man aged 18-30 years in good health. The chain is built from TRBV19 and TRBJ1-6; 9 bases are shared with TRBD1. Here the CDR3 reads CASSSGQGRSPLHF. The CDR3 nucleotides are TGTGCCAGTAGTTCGGGACAGGGTCGCTCCCCCCTCCACTTT.